This note documents a single T cell receptor beta chain sequence. These data come from a study of T cell changes during pregnancy in multiple sclerosis. V lost 3 bases and J lost 0, with 11 bases in between. Germline V lookup: CDR1 MNHEY, CDR2 SMNVEV (reference sequence). This CDR3 contains 16 residues. The table came from immunoSEQ multiplex PCR; TCRdb's copy has only in-frame clones and leaves some out. The sample comprises 38,000 or so clones, around 93% of which are singletons, and 0.39% rests with the top ten. The chain is built from TRBV27 and TRBJ1-4; D remains ambiguous. This TCR was recovered from a female donor with multiple sclerosis, enrolled in a pregnancy study. Source: CD4+ T cells from peripheral blood mononuclear cells, taken in the second trimester of pregnancy. DNA for the CDR3: TGTGCCAGCAGTTTTTCCCCAGGCGCAACTAATGAAAAACTGTTTTTT. Amino acids: CASSFSPGATNEKLFF.